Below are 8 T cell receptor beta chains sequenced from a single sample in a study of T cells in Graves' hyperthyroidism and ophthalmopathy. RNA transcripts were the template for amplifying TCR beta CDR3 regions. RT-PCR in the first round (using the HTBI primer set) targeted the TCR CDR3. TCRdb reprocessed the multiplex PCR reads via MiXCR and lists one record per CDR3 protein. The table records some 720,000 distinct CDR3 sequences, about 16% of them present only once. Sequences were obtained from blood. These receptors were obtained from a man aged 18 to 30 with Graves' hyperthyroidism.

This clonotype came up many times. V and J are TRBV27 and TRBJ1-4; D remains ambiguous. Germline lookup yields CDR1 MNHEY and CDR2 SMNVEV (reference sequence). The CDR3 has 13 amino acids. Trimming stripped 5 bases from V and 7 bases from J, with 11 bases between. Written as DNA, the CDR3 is TGTGCCAGCAGTGCGATCGAGGGTGAAAAACTGTTTTTT. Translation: CASSAIEGEKLFF.

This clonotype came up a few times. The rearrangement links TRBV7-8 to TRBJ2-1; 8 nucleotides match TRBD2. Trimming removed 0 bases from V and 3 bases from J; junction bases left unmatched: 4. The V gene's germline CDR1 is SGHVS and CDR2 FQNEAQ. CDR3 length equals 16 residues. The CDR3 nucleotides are TGTGCCAGCAGCTTAGCGGTAGCGGGAATCTACAATGAGCAGTTCTTC. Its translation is CASSLAVAGIYNEQFF.

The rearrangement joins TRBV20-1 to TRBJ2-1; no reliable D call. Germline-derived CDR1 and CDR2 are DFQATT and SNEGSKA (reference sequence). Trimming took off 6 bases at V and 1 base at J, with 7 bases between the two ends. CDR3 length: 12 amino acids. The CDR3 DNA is TGCAGTGCCCGCCCATCCTACAATGAGCAGTTCTTC. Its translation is CSARPSYNEQFF.

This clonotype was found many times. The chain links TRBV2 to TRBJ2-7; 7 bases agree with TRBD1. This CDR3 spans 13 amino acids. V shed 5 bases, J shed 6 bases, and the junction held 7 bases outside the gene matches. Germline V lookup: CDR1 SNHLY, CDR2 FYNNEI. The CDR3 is CASSSRQGSEQYF. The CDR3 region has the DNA TGTGCCAGCAGTTCCCGACAGGGAAGCGAGCAGTACTTC.

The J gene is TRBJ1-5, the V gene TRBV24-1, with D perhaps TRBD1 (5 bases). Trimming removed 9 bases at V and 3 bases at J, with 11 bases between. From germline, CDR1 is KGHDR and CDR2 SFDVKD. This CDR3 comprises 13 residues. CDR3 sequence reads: CATLLTVNQPQHF. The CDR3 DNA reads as TGTGCCACCCTTCTGACAGTCAATCAGCCCCAGCATTTT.

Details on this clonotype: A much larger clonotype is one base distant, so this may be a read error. The CDR3, as DNA: TGTGCCAGCAGCTTACGAGCGGATTACAGTACGCAGTATTTT. Translated: CASSLRADYSTQYF. The chain carries TRBV7-6 and TRBJ2-3; weak D call: TRBD2 (5 bases). The germline CDR1 and CDR2 sequences are SGHVS and FNYEAQ. V lost 2 bases and J lost 8, with 14 bases in between. The CDR3 totals 14 residues. Supplemented by reference TRBV7-6 and TRBJ2-3, the full variable domain reads GAGVSQSPRYKVTKRGQDVALRCDPISGHVSLYWYRQALGQGPEFLTYFNYEAQQDKSGLPNDRFSAERPEGSISTLTIQRTEQRDSAMYRCASSLRADYSTQYFGPGTRLTVL.

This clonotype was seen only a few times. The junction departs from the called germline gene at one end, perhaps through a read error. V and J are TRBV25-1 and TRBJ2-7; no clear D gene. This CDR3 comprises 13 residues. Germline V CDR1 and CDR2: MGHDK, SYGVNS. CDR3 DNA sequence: TGTGCCAGCAGCGGTGGCGGCTCCAACGAGCAGTACTTC. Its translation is CASSGGGSNEQYF.

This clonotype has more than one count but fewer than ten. CDR3 protein: CSVARQGYEQYF. The CDR3 coding sequence is TGCAGCGTCGCGAGACAGGGCTACGAGCAGTACTTC. The rearrangement uses TRBV29-1 and TRBJ2-7, with TRBD1 matching 7 bases. V dropped 6 bases and J dropped 3; count of bases not matched to a gene: 5. This CDR3 comprises 12 residues. CDR1 is SQVTM, CDR2 ANQGSEA, per germline.